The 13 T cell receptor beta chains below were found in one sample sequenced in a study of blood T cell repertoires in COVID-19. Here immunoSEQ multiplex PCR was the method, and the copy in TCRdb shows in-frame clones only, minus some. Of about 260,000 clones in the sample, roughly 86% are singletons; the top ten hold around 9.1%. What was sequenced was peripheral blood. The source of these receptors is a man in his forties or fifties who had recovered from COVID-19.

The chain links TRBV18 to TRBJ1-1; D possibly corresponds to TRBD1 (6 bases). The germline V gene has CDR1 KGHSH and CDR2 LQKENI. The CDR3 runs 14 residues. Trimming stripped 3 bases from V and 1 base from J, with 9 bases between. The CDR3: CASSPMGANTEAFF. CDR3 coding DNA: TGTGCCAGCTCACCTATGGGGGCGAACACTGAAGCTTTCTTT.

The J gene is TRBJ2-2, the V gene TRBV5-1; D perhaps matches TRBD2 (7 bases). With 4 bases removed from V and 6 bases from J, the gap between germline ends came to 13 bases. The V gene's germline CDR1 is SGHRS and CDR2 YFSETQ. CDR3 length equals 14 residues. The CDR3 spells CASSPGGPAGELFF. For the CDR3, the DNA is TGCGCCAGCAGCCCCGGGGGGCCAGCCGGGGAGCTGTTTTTT.

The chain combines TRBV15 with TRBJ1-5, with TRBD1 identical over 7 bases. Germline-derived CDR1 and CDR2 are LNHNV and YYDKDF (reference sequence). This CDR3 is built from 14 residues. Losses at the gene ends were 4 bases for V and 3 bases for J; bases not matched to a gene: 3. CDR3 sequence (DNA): TGTGCCACCAGCAACAGGGGATACAATCAGCCCCAGCATTTT. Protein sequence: CATSNRGYNQPQHF.

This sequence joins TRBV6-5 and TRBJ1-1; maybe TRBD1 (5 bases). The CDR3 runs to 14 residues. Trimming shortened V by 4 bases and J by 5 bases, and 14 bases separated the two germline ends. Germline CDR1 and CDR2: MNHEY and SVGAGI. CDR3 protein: CASSLGAGPTEAFF. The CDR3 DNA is TGTGCCAGCAGTTTAGGGGCCGGGCCTACTGAAGCTTTCTTT.

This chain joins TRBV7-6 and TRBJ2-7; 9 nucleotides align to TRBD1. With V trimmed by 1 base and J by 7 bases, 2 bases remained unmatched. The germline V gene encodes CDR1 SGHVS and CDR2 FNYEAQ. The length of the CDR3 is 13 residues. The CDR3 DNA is TGTGCCAGCAGCTTAGACAGGGGGCGAGAGCAGTACTTC. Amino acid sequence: CASSLDRGREQYF.

The CDR3 DNA is TGTGCCAGCAGTTTATCAGATCAGCCCCAGCATTTT. Residues: CASSLSDQPQHF. The chain is built from TRBV12-3 or TRBV12-4 and TRBJ1-5; D gene uncertain. V was cut by 2 bases and J by 5 bases, with 4 bases left in between. The CDR3 length is 12 residues.

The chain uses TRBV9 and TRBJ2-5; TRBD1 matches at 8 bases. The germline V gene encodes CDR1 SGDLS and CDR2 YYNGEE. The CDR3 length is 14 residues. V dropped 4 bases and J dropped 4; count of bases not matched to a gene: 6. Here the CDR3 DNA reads TGTGCCAGCAGCACCGGACAGGGTGGAGAGACCCAGTACTTC. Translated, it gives CASSTGQGGETQYF.

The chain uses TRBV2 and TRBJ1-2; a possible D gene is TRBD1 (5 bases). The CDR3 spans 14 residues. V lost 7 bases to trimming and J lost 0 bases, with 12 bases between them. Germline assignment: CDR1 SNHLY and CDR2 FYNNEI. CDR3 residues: CASTTDTSNYGYTF. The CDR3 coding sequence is TGTGCCAGCACCACGGACACCTCTAACTATGGCTACACCTTC.

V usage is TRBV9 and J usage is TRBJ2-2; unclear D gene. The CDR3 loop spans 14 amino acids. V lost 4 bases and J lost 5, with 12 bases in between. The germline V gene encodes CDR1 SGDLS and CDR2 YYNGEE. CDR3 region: CASSPHLYTGELFF. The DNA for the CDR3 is TGTGCCAGCAGCCCCCACCTCTATACCGGGGAGCTGTTTTTT.

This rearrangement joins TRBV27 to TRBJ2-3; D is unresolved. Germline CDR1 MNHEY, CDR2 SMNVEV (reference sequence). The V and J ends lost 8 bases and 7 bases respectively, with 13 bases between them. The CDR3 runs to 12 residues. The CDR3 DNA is TGTGCCAGCGGTACCATAAGCTATACGCAGTATTTT. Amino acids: CASGTISYTQYF.

Here the CDR3 DNA reads TGTGCCAGCAGTACTCGGGACCGAGCGGGCGAGCAGTACTTC. This codes for CASSTRDRAGEQYF. V is TRBV6-5 and J is TRBJ2-7; TRBD2 might be the D (6 bases). The ends were cut back, 5 bases at V and 6 bases at J, with 17 bases in the middle. Germline CDR1 reads MNHEY; CDR2 reads SVGAGI. The CDR3 sequence is 14 residues long.

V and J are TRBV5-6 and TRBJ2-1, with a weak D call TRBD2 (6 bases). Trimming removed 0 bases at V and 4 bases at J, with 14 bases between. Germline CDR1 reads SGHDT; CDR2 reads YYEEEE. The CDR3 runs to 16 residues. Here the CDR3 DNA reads TGTGCCAGCAGCTTGGGTGGTCTAGCGCGATACAATGAGCAGTTCTTC. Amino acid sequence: CASSLGGLARYNEQFF.

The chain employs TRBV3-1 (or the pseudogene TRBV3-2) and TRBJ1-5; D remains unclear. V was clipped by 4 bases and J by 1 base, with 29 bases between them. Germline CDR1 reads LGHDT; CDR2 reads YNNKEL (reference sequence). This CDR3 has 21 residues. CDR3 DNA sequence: TGTGCCAGCAGCCGGGGAGGTCAGGAAAAAATCACCGGTCAAAGCAATCAGCCCCAGCATTTT. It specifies CASSRGGQEKITGQSNQPQHF.